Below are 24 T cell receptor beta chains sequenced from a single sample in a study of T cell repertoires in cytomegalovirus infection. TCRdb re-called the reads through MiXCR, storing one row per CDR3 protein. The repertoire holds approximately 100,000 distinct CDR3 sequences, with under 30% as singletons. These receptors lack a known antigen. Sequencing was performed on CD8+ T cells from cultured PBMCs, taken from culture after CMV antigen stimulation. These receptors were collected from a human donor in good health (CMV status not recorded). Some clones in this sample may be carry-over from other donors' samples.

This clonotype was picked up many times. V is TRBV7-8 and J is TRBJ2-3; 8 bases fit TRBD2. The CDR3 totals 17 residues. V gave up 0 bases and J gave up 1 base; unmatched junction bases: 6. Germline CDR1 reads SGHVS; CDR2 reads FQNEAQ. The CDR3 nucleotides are TGTGCCAGCAGCTTAGCGGGAGCGGGGGCGGGCACAGATACGCAGTATTTT. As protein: CASSLAGAGAGTDTQYF.

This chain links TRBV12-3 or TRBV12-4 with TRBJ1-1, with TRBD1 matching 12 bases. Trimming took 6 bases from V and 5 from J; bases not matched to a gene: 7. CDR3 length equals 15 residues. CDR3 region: CASRPGQGARTEAFF. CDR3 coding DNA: TGTGCCAGCAGACCGGGACAGGGGGCGCGTACTGAAGCTTTCTTT.

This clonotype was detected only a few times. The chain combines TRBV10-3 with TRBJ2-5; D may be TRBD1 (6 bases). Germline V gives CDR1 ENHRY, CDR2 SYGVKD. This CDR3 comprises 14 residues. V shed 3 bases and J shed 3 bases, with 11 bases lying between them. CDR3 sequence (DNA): TGTGCCATCAGTGACCCGGGACAAAAAGAGACCCAGTACTTC. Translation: CAISDPGQKETQYF.

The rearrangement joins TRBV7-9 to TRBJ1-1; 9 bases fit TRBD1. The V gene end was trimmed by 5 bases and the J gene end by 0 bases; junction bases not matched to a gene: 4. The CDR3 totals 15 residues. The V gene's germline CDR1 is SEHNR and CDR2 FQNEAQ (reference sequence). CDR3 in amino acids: CASSPGTGMNTEAFF. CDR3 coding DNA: TGTGCCAGCAGCCCCGGGACAGGGATGAACACTGAAGCTTTCTTT.

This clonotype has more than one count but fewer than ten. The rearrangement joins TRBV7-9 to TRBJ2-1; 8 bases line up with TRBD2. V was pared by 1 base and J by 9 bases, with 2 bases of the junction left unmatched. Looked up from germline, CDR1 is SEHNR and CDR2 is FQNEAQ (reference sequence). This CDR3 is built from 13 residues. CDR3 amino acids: CASSLGLAGEQFF. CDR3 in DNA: TGTGCCAGCAGCTTAGGGCTAGCGGGTGAGCAGTTCTTC. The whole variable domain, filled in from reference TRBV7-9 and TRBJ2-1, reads DTGVSQNPRHKITKRGQNVTFRCDPISEHNRLYWYRQTLGQGPEFLTYFQNEAQLEKSRLLSDRFSAERPKGSFSTLEIQRTEQGDSAMYLCASSLGLAGEQFFGPGTRLTVL.

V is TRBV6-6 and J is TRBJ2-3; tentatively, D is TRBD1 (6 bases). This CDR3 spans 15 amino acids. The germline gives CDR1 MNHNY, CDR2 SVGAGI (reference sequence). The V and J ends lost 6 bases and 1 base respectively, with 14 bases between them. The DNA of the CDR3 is TGTGCCAGCAGCAACAGGGAGCGTGGCACAGATACGCAGTATTTT. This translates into CASSNRERGTDTQYF.

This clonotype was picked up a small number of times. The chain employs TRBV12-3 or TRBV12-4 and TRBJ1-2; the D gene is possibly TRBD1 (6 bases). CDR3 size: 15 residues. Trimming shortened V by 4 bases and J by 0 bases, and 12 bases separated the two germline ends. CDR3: CASSSPRGPNYGYTF. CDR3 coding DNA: TGTGCCAGCAGTTCTCCCAGGGGTCCTAACTATGGCTACACCTTC.

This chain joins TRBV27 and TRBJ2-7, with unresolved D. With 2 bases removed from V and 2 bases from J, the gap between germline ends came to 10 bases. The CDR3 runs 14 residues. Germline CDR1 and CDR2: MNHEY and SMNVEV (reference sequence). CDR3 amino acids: CASSLNPLPYEQYF. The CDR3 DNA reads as TGTGCCAGCAGTTTAAATCCCCTACCCTACGAGCAGTACTTC.

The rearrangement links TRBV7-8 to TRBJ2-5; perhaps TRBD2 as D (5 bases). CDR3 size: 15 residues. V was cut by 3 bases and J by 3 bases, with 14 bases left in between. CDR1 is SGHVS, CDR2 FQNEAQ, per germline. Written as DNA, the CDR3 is TGTGCCAGCAGCTTCCTTTTCGGGGTCGAAGAGACCCAGTACTTC. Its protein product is CASSFLFGVEETQYF.

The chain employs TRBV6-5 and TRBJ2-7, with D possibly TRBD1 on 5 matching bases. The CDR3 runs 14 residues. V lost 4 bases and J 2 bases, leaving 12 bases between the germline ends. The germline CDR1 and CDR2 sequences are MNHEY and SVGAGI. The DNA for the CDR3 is TGTGCCAGCAGTTCGCGGACACATGCCTACGAGCAGTACTTC. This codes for CASSSRTHAYEQYF.

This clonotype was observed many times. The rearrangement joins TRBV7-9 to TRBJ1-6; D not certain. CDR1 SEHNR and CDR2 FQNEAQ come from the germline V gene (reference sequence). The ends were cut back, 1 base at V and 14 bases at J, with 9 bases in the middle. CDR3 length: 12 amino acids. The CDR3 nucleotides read TGTGCCAGCAGCTTAGGTTTCGCGGCCCTCCACTTT. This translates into CASSLGFAALHF.

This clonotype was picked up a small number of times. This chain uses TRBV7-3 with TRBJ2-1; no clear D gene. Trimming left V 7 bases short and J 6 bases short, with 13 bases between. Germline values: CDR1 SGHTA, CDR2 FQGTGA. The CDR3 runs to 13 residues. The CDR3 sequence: CASTVGPTNEQFF. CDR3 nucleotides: TGTGCCAGCACCGTAGGACCTACCAATGAGCAGTTCTTC.

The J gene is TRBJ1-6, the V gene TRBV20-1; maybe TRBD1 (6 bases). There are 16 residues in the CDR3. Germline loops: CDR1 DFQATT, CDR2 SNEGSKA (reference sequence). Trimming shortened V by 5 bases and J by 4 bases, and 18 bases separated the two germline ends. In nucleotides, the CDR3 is TGCAGTGCTTCCGAAAGCGGACAGAGATATAATTCACCCCTCCACTTT. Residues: CSASESGQRYNSPLHF.

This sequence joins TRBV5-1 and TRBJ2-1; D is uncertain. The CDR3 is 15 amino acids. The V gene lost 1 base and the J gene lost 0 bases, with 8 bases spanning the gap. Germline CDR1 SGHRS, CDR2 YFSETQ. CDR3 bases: TGCGCCAGCAGCTTGAAGCCGGGCTCCTACAATGAGCAGTTCTTC. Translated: CASSLKPGSYNEQFF.

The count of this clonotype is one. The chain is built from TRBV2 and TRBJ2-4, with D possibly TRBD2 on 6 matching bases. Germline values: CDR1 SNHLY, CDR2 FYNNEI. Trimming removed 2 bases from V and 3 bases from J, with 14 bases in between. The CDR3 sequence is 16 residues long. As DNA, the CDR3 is TGTGCCAGCAGTGAAATGGGCGGGGTCGACAAAAACATTCAGTACTTC. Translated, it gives CASSEMGGVDKNIQYF.

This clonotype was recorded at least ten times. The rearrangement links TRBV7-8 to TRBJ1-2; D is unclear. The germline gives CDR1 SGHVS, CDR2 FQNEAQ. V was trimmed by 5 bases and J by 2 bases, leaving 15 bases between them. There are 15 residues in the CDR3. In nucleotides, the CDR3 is TGTGCCAGCAGCCCGACGACACTATTGAACTATGGCTACACCTTC. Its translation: CASSPTTLLNYGYTF.

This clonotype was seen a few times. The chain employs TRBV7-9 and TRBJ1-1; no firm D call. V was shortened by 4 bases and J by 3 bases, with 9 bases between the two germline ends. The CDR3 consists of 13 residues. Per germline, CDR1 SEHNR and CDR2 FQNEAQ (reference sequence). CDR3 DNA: TGTGCCAGCAGCTCCTCCCGTGACACTGAAGCTTTCTTT. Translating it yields CASSSSRDTEAFF.

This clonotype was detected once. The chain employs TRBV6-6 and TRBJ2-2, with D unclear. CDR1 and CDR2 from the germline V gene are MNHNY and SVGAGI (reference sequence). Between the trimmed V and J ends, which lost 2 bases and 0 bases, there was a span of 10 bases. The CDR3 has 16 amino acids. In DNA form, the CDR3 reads TGTGCCAGCAGTTACCTCGGAGACCCGAACACCGGGGAGCTGTTTTTT. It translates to CASSYLGDPNTGELFF.

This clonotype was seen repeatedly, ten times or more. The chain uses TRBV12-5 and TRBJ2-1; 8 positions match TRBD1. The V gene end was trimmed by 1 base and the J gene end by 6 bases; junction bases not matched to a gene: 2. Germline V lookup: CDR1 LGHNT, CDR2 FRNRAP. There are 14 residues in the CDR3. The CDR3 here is CASGLGTGINEQFF. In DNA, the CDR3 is TGTGCTAGTGGTTTGGGGACAGGGATCAATGAGCAGTTCTTC.

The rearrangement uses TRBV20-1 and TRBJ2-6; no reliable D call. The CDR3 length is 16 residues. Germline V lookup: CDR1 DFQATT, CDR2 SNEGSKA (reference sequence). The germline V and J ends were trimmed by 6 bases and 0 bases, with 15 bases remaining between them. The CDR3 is CSAPAPLSSGANVLTF. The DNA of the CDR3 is TGCAGTGCCCCCGCACCTCTGAGCTCTGGGGCCAACGTCCTGACTTTC.

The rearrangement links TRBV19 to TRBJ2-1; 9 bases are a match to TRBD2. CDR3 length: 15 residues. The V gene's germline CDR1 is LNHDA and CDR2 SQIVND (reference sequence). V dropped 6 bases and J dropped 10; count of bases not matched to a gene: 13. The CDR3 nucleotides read TGTGCCAGTAGCCCCTGGGGGTGGGCGGGGGGGGAGCAGTTCTTC. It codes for CASSPWGWAGGEQFF.

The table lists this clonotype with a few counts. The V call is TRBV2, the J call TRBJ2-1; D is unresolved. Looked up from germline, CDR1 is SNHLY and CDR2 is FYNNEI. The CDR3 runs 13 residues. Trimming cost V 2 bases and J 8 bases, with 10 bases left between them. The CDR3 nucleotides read TGTGCCAGCAGTGAATCGGCTCTCCATGAGCAGTTCTTC. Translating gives CASSESALHEQFF.

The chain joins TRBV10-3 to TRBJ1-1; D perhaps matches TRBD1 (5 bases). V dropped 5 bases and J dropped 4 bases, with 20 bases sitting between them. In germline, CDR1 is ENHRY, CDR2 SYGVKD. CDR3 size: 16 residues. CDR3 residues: CAISHSGGGRGTEAFF. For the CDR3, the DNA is TGTGCCATCAGTCACTCGGGGGGAGGAAGGGGCACTGAAGCTTTCTTT.

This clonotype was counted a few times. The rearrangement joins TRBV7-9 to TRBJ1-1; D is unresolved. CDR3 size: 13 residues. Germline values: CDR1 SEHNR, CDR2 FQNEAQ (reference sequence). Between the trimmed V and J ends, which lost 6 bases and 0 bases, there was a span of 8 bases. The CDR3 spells CASRDGVNTEAFF. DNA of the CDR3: TGTGCCAGCAGGGACGGAGTGAACACTGAAGCTTTCTTT.